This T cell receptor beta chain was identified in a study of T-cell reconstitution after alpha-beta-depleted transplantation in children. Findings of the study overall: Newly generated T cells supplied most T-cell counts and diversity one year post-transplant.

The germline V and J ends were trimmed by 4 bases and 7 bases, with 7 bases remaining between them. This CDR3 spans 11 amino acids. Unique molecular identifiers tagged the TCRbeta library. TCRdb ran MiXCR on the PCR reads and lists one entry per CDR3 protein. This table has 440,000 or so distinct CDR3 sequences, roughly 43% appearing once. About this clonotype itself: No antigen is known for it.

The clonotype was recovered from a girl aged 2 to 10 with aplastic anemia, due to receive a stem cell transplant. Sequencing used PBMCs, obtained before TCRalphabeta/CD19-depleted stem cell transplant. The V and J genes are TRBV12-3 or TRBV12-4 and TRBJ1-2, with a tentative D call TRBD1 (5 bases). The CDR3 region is CASSSRGGYTF. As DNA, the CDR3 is TGTGCCAGCAGTTCGAGGGGTGGCTACACCTTC.